Presented here are 19 T cell receptor beta chains from one specimen sequenced in a study of PD-1 blockade in classical Hodgkin lymphoma. As for time point: cycle 4 day 1 (C4D1), after 6 weeks of nivolumab. All patients experienced relapse after autologous stem cell transplantation, and brentuximab vedotin exposure was variable. TCRdb keeps only in-frame clones here, not all; method: immunoSEQ multiplex PCR. The sample yields about 41,000 clones, about two thirds seen once. Here the sequenced sample was peripheral blood mononuclear cells (PBMCs), taken before the fourth cycle of nivolumab. Receptors were obtained from a human donor with classical Hodgkin lymphoma.

This clone was picked up one time. Here the CDR3 DNA reads TGTGCCAGCAGCGGGATTGGAGGCACCGGGGAGCTGTTTTTT. It specifies CASSGIGGTGELFF. This chain uses TRBV5-6 with TRBJ2-2, with D possibly being TRBD2 (5 bases). CDR3 length: 14 amino acids. Germline V gene sequence: CDR1 SGHDT, CDR2 YYEEEE. Trimming stripped 4 bases from V and 4 bases from J, with 11 bases between.

V and J are TRBV19 and TRBJ1-2; D is undetermined. Germline values: CDR1 LNHDA, CDR2 SQIVND (reference sequence). This CDR3 contains 12 residues. With 6 bases removed from V and 5 bases from J, the gap between germline ends came to 10 bases. The CDR3 DNA reads TGTGCCAGTAGCCCCAGTTCGTATGGCTACACCTTC. Its translation is CASSPSSYGYTF.

V usage is TRBV28 and J usage is TRBJ1-1, with 7 bases aligning to TRBD1. The length of the CDR3 is 14 residues. Germline V gene sequence: CDR1 MDHEN, CDR2 SYDVKM. The V segment lost 5 bases and the J segment 1 base; nucleotides outside the gene matches: 4. CDR3 sequence (DNA): TGTGCCAGCAGTCCCGGACAGGCGAACACTGAAGCTTTCTTT. Its translation is CASSPGQANTEAFF.

The rearrangement uses TRBV7-6 and TRBJ1-6; 8 bases match TRBD1. The CDR3 has 15 amino acids. Germline V gene data show CDR1 as SGHVS and CDR2 as FNYEAQ. The ends lost 5 bases at V and 9 bases at J; junction bases unmatched: 9. The CDR3: CASSTGQGGGSPLHF. The CDR3 DNA is TGTGCCAGCAGCACCGGACAGGGAGGAGGTTCACCCCTCCACTTT.

The V call is TRBV15, the J call TRBJ2-3; the D gene is possibly TRBD2 (6 bases). Trimming cost V 9 bases and J 1 base, with 11 bases left between them. Germline CDR1 and CDR2: LNHNV and YYDKDF (reference sequence). This CDR3 spans 13 amino acids. CDR3 sequence reads: CATKDYRTDTQYF. CDR3 nucleotides: TGTGCCACTAAGGACTACCGCACAGATACGCAGTATTTT.

The rearrangement joins TRBV19 to TRBJ1-1, with D perhaps TRBD1 (6 bases). The length of the CDR3 is 15 residues. Looked up from germline, CDR1 is LNHDA and CDR2 is SQIVND (reference sequence). The germline V and J ends were trimmed by 3 bases and 1 base, with 12 bases remaining between them. The CDR3 reads CASSILDSRNTEAFF. CDR3 nucleotides: TGTGCCAGTAGTATCCTGGACAGCAGGAACACTGAAGCTTTCTTT.

This chain links TRBV6-4 with TRBJ1-1; TRBD1 aligns across 10 bases. In germline, CDR1 is MRHNA, CDR2 SNTAGT. The V segment lost 11 bases and the J segment 5 bases; nucleotides outside the gene matches: 20. This CDR3 has 17 residues. The CDR3 loop is CAGLSTGTGALGTEAFF. The CDR3 DNA reads TGTGCCGGACTCTCGACCGGGACAGGGGCTCTGGGAACTGAAGCTTTCTTT.

The chain links TRBV30 to TRBJ2-5, with D perhaps TRBD1 or TRBD2 (5 bases each). The J call may be in error: the DNA end matches TRBJ2-7 better. The CDR3 sequence is 12 residues long. Germline lookup yields CDR1 GTSNPN and CDR2 SVGIG (reference sequence). Here the CDR3 reads CAWSGGVREQYF. The CDR3 DNA reads as TGTGCCTGGAGTGGAGGGGTGCGCGAGCAGTACTTC.

This chain links TRBV7-6 with TRBJ2-1; TRBD2 agrees at 9 bases. V lost 5 bases and J lost 6; bases outside the gene matches: 11. CDR3 length: 16 amino acids. The germline CDR1 and CDR2 sequences are SGHVS and FNYEAQ. The CDR3 region is CASSPFSGGGANEQFF. In DNA form, the CDR3 reads TGTGCCAGCAGCCCATTCAGTGGCGGGGGGGCCAATGAGCAGTTCTTC.

The rearrangement links TRBV4-3 to TRBJ1-1; 10 nucleotides match TRBD1. V gave up 3 bases and J gave up 4 bases; unmatched junction bases: 8. CDR3 length equals 16 residues. Per germline, CDR1 LGHNA and CDR2 YSLEER. CDR3 residues: CASSHSQDRGTTEAFF. The DNA of the CDR3 is TGCGCCAGCAGCCATAGTCAGGACAGGGGGACCACTGAAGCTTTCTTT.

This chain joins TRBV2 and TRBJ2-2; a weak D match, TRBD2 (5 bases). Germline CDR1 reads SNHLY; CDR2 reads FYNNEI. Trimming took 2 bases from V and 4 from J, leaving 11 bases between them. This CDR3 comprises 15 residues. The CDR3: CASSEPGKGTGELFF. In DNA, the CDR3 is TGTGCCAGCAGTGAACCGGGGAAAGGCACCGGGGAGCTGTTTTTT.

The gene calls are TRBV27 and TRBJ2-7; D gene uncertain. The CDR3 covers 12 residues. V was trimmed by 5 bases and J by 7 bases, leaving 12 bases between them. The germline V gene encodes CDR1 MNHEY and CDR2 SMNVEV (reference sequence). DNA of the CDR3: TGTGCCAGCAGTCACCAATTTGGGGAGCAGTACTTC. Translation gives CASSHQFGEQYF.

The chain couples TRBV9 to TRBJ1-1; 9 bases are shared with TRBD1. Germline V gene lookup returns CDR1 SGDLS and CDR2 YYNGEE. V lost 2 bases to trimming and J lost 4 bases; unmatched junction nucleotides: 9. This CDR3 has 16 amino acids. CDR3 amino acids: CASSVRDRAGRTEAFF. As DNA, the CDR3 is TGTGCCAGCAGCGTCCGGGACAGGGCAGGCCGCACTGAAGCTTTCTTT.

The genes are TRBV19 and TRBJ2-2; D could derive from TRBD1 or TRBD2 (5 bases each). CDR1 is LNHDA and CDR2 is SQIVND in the germline V gene (reference sequence). This CDR3 spans 18 amino acids. The V gene lost 4 bases and the J gene lost 3 bases, with 21 bases spanning the gap. CDR3 sequence (DNA): TGTGCCAGTAGTACGAAACTCCCTGGGCAGGGAGACACCGGGGAGCTGTTTTTT. Its translation: CASSTKLPGQGDTGELFF.

This clone has just a few counts. The V call is TRBV7-9, the J call TRBJ2-1; 16 bases are shared with TRBD2. J gave up 8 bases and V 5 bases, and 6 bases lay outside the gene matches. The CDR3 totals 16 residues. Germline V gives CDR1 SEHNR, CDR2 FQNEAQ (reference sequence). The CDR3 spells CASSTAGLAGGYEQFF. The DNA for the CDR3 is TGTGCCAGCAGCACCGCGGGACTAGCGGGGGGGTATGAGCAGTTCTTC.

The chain carries TRBV28 and TRBJ2-5; possibly TRBD1 for D (6 bases). The CDR3 sequence is 13 residues long. Germline CDR1 MDHEN, CDR2 SYDVKM. Trimming pared 4 bases from V and 4 bases from J, leaving 10 bases between. CDR3: CASSYRGSETQYF. DNA of the CDR3: TGTGCCAGCAGTTATAGGGGGTCAGAGACCCAGTACTTC.

In this sample, this clone turned up a few times. The rearrangement uses TRBV28 and TRBJ1-3, with a weak D call TRBD1 (5 bases). V was pared by 3 bases and J by 2 bases, with 8 bases between. The CDR3 spans 14 residues. Looked up from germline, CDR1 is MDHEN and CDR2 is SYDVKM. The CDR3 sequence is CASSFQGPGNTIYF. Here the CDR3 DNA reads TGTGCCAGCAGTTTTCAGGGCCCTGGAAACACCATATATTTT.

V and J are TRBV4-1 and TRBJ1-1; no firm D call. CDR3 size: 18 residues. Germline CDR1 and CDR2: MGHRA and YSYEKL. The germline V and J ends were trimmed by 0 bases and 6 bases, with 23 bases remaining between them. Here the CDR3 DNA reads TGCGCCAGCAGCCAAGATTCGTTCTTTGAGCATCACATCGCTGAAGCTTTCTTT. Encoded protein: CASSQDSFFEHHIAEAFF.

The genes are TRBV19 and TRBJ1-5; D gene ambiguous. This CDR3 comprises 14 residues. The V end was cut by 5 bases, the J end by 6 bases, with 14 bases between. The germline gives CDR1 LNHDA, CDR2 SQIVND (reference sequence). The CDR3 region is CASSEGPHGQPQHF. The CDR3 nucleotides are TGTGCCAGTAGTGAAGGCCCTCACGGTCAGCCCCAGCATTTT.